Given below is one T cell receptor beta chain in context. Antigen: not known. The entry originates in a study of blood T cells in healthy people across ages. General observations from the study: Long-lived donors carried more naive CD4+ cells and greater diversity than aged donors. In these data, TCR beta diversity tracked strongly with naive T cell percentage.

A sample-barcoded 5' primer and a J-beta primer mix were used in a second PCR of about 6 to 11 cycles. TCRdb re-analysed the 5' RACE reads in MiXCR, keeping a single row per CDR3 protein. The profile shows some 1 million distinct CDR3 sequences, more than 40% of them singletons. Trimming shortened V by 6 bases and J by 3 bases, and 11 bases separated the two germline ends. Germline CDR1 is SNHLY and CDR2 is FYNNEI. There are 14 residues in the CDR3. This chain links TRBV2 with TRBJ2-2, with D tentatively TRBD1 or TRBD2 (5 bases each). The receptor was derived from a woman aged 60-75 years in good health. Specimen: blood. CDR3: CASSGTYYTGELFF. CDR3 bases: TGTGCCAGCAGCGGGACGTATTACACCGGGGAGCTGTTTTTT.